Shown below are 29 T cell receptor beta chains from a single sample sequenced in a study of CXCR3-negative and CXCR3-positive naive CD8 T cells. Libraries of TRB cDNA were made by 5' RACE and carried UMIs. TCRdb reprocessed the 5' RACE reads, keeping one entry per CDR3 protein, no DNA. The listing records fewer than 60,000 distinct CDR3 sequences. Sequenced input: naive CXCR3- CD8+ T cells from blood. Subset: CD45RO-CCR7+CD27+CD95- naive CD8+ T cells lacking CXCR3 (TNR3-). The receptors shown here come from a human donor in good health. Some clones in this sample may be carry-over from other donors' samples.

The chain employs TRBV7-2 and TRBJ2-1; as DNA is missing, the TRBD1 call by TCRdb cannot be tested. The CDR3 has 17 amino acids. Germline assignment: CDR1 SGHTA and CDR2 FQGNSA. This CDR3 reads CASSPGFGDSSYNEQFF. The variable domain in full, with the rest retrieved from reference TRBV7-2 and TRBJ2-1, is GAGVSQSPSNKVTEKGKDVELRCDPISGHTALYWYRQSLGQGLEFLIYFQGNSAPDKSGLPSDRFSAERTGGSVSTLTIQRTQQEDSAVYLCASSPGFGDSSYNEQFFGPGTRLTVL.

The J gene is TRBJ2-7, the V gene TRBV5-1; TCRdb's D call of TRBD1 is untestable without DNA. The CDR3 sequence is 12 residues long. In germline, CDR1 is SGHRS, CDR2 YFSETQ. CDR3 loop: CASSLGDRSLWF.

The gene calls are TRBV28 and TRBJ2-5; TCRdb's assignment of TRBD1 cannot be checked, as there is no DNA. The V gene's germline CDR1 is MDHEN and CDR2 SYDVKM. This CDR3 is 14 amino acids long. CDR3 in amino acids: CASSQTGYGETQYF.

This chain joins TRBV28 and TRBJ1-6. This CDR3 is 14 amino acids long. Germline CDR1 is MDHEN and CDR2 is SYDVKM. CDR3 in amino acids: CASSRVVPTSPLHF.

This clonotype is identified as medium-sized from frequency. V usage is TRBV6-4 and J usage is TRBJ2-1; as DNA is missing, the TRBD2 call by TCRdb cannot be tested. This CDR3 spans 15 amino acids. CDR1 is MRHNA and CDR2 is SNTAGT in the germline V gene. The CDR3 reads CASSDSSGGANEQFF.

V usage is TRBV20-1 and J usage is TRBJ2-3; checking the TCRdb D call of TRBD2 is not possible without DNA. The germline V gene encodes CDR1 DFQATT and CDR2 SNEGSKA (reference sequence). The CDR3 has 16 amino acids. The CDR3 is CSATTSGTSDTDTQYF.

The chain is built from TRBV7-6 and TRBJ2-7; TCRdb returns TRBD2, unconfirmable since there is no DNA. The CDR3 sequence is 13 residues long. The germline gives CDR1 SGHVS, CDR2 FNYEAQ. CDR3: CASSLSAGNEQYF.

This rearrangement joins TRBV24-1 to TRBJ2-5. CDR3 length equals 11 residues. Germline V gene sequence: CDR1 KGHDR, CDR2 SFDVKD. The CDR3 loop reads CATSDWETQYF.

This chain uses TRBV7-9 with TRBJ2-1. The length of the CDR3 is 16 residues. From germline, CDR1 is SEHNR and CDR2 FQNEAQ (reference sequence). The CDR3 is CASRSTSGVAYNEQFF.

The CDR3 loop is CASTTAGGNTGELFF. This chain uses TRBV12-3 or TRBV12-4 with TRBJ2-2; TCRdb gives TRBD2 as the D gene, but with no DNA this cannot be confirmed. The CDR3 loop spans 15 amino acids.

The gene calls are TRBV11-2 and TRBJ1-4; TCRdb's D call of TRBD1 is untestable without DNA. CDR1 and CDR2 from the germline V gene are SGHAT and FQNNGV. The CDR3 spans 15 residues. The CDR3 sequence: CASTSGQGYAEKLFF. Combining the CDR3 with reference TRBV11-2 and TRBJ1-4 gives the whole variable domain EAGVAQSPRYKIIEKRQSVAFWCNPISGHATLYWYQQILGQGPKLLIQFQNNGVVDDSQLPKDRFSAERLKGVDSTLKIQPAKLEDSAVYLCASTSGQGYAEKLFFGSGTQLSVL.

The chain combines TRBV29-1 with TRBJ2-1; TCRdb lists TRBD1, though no DNA is available to test this call. Germline-derived CDR1 and CDR2 are SQVTM and ANQGSEA. There are 13 residues in the CDR3. CDR3 residues: CSARDRVKNEQFF.

The chain uses TRBV2 and TRBJ2-7; TCRdb gives TRBD1 as the D gene, but with no DNA this cannot be confirmed. The CDR3 covers 12 residues. Germline lookup yields CDR1 SNHLY and CDR2 FYNNEI. CDR3 sequence: CASCGQGEKQYF.

The genes are TRBV5-1 and TRBJ2-3; TCRdb selects TRBD2, and the lack of DNA leaves this call unchecked. This CDR3 spans 17 amino acids. Looked up from germline, CDR1 is SGHRS and CDR2 is YFSETQ. The CDR3: CASSLGPSGSSTDTQYF.

This chain connects TRBV28 to TRBJ2-4; checking the TCRdb D call of TRBD1 is not possible without DNA. The CDR3 loop spans 13 amino acids. Germline CDR1 is MDHEN and CDR2 is SYDVKM. The CDR3 region is CAANPGAGTVQYF. Combining the CDR3 with reference TRBV28 and TRBJ2-4 gives the whole variable domain DVKVTQSSRYLVKRTGEKVFLECVQDMDHENMFWYRQDPGLGLRLIYFSYDVKMKEKGDIPEGYSVSREKKERFSLILESASTNQTSMYLCAANPGAGTVQYFGAGTRLSVL.

The rearrangement joins TRBV27 to TRBJ2-7. CDR1 is MNHEY and CDR2 is SMNVEV in the germline V gene (reference sequence). The CDR3 contains 16 residues. CDR3 protein: CASSLSIMAGTYEQYF.

CDR3 region: CASSLGTGSQPQHF. V is TRBV7-8 and J is TRBJ1-5; TCRdb names TRBD1, which stays unverified in the absence of DNA. The V gene's germline CDR1 is SGHVS and CDR2 FQNEAQ. This CDR3 has 14 amino acids.

J is TRBJ2-3 and V is TRBV20-1; TCRdb outputs TRBD2, but without DNA this stays unchecked. The CDR3 covers 15 residues. Germline V CDR1 and CDR2: DFQATT, SNEGSKA (reference sequence). CDR3 loop: CSAEWAGHSTDTQYF.

The V and J genes are TRBV11-2 and TRBJ2-3. CDR3 length equals 11 residues. Germline CDR1 SGHAT, CDR2 FQNNGV. The CDR3 protein is CASSYTDTQYF.

The V gene is TRBV28, the J gene TRBJ2-7; TCRdb's D call of TRBD1 is untestable without DNA. CDR1 is MDHEN and CDR2 is SYDVKM in the germline V gene. The CDR3 totals 16 residues. Here the CDR3 reads CASRHSYRDGNHEQYF.

V and J are TRBV7-9 and TRBJ2-4; the D call of TRBD1 rests on TCRdb alone, since no DNA is present to check it. The CDR3 consists of 15 residues. CDR1 SEHNR and CDR2 FQNEAQ come from the germline V gene (reference sequence). The chain's CDR3 is CASSWDRGAKNIQYF.

The chain has TRBV20-1 and TRBJ2-3; TCRdb's D gene call, TRBD1, goes unchecked for lack of DNA. Germline V lookup: CDR1 DFQATT, CDR2 SNEGSKA (reference sequence). The CDR3 has 11 residues. CDR3 residues: CSASWGDTQYF.

This sequence joins TRBV20-1 and TRBJ2-1. The CDR3 has 12 residues. Germline V gives CDR1 DFQATT, CDR2 SNEGSKA (reference sequence). The CDR3 protein is CSALGPVDEQFF.

The chain joins TRBV2 to TRBJ2-7; TCRdb reports TRBD1, a call that lacks DNA to check it against. The CDR3 loop spans 16 amino acids. From germline, CDR1 is SNHLY and CDR2 FYNNEI. CDR3 loop: CASSRIPGTADYEQYF.

The V gene is TRBV27, the J gene TRBJ2-3; with no DNA, the TCRdb D assignment of TRBD2 cannot be verified. Germline V gene data show CDR1 as MNHEY and CDR2 as SMNVEV (reference sequence). This CDR3 has 14 residues. The CDR3: CATRQFSGTDTQYF.

This chain uses TRBV5-1 with TRBJ2-1; TCRdb selects TRBD1, and the lack of DNA leaves this call unchecked. The CDR3 sequence is 14 residues long. Looked up from germline, CDR1 is SGHRS and CDR2 is YFSETQ. CDR3 sequence: CASSLAQGRNEQFF.

This clonotype counts as medium-sized by frequency. The chain uses TRBV13 and TRBJ2-7; no DNA is available, so the TRBD2 call from TCRdb remains unchecked. CDR1 is PRHDT and CDR2 is FYEKMQ in the germline V gene (reference sequence). CDR3 size: 16 residues. CDR3 amino acids: CASSLGGDSGEGVQYF.

CDR3 loop: CSARDTASGSYNEQFF. V and J are TRBV20-1 and TRBJ2-1. This CDR3 region has 16 residues. CDR1 DFQATT and CDR2 SNEGSKA come from the germline V gene (reference sequence).

The V gene is TRBV3-1, the J gene TRBJ2-7; there is no DNA to check the TCRdb D call of TRBD2. This CDR3 has 13 amino acids. Germline assignment: CDR1 LGHDT and CDR2 YNNKEL (reference sequence). The CDR3 loop reads CASSPGGFYEQYF.